A selection of T cell receptor beta chains follows, all from one sample in a study of T cells in tuberculosis. TCRdb's table, derived via immunoSEQ multiplex PCR, lists solely in-frame clones and lacks some. The table records 45,000 or so clones, about 95% of them present only once. Sequenced input: PBMCs. Receptor source: a donor between 10 and 29 years old with latent tuberculosis or without tuberculosis infection. CDR3s include the opening cysteine and the closing phenylalanine or tryptophan. Fields, in order: V gene, CDR3 length, D gene, J gene, clone size, CDR3 DNA, CDR3 protein. D genes are given only for firm matches. Part of the rows lack a size; the others show once, few, many or a class for expanded clones.

V gene: TRBV27
CDR3 length: 15
D gene: NA
J gene: TRBJ1-1
clone size: NA
CDR3 DNA: TGTGCCAGCAGTTTACTGTTGGGAGGTGGCACTGAAGCTTTCTTT
CDR3 protein: CASSLLLGGGTEAFF

V gene: TRBV6-5
CDR3 length: 12
D gene: NA
J gene: TRBJ1-1
clone size: NA
CDR3 DNA: TGTGCCAGCAGTTACTCGTCCGGTGAAGCTTTCTTT
CDR3 protein: CASSYSSGEAFF

V gene: TRBV30
CDR3 length: 13
D gene: NA
J gene: TRBJ1-1
clone size: NA
CDR3 DNA: TGTGCCTGGACTCGCGGGGCAGACACTGAAGCTTTCTTT
CDR3 protein: CAWTRGADTEAFF

V gene: TRBV30
CDR3 length: 13
D gene: TRBD1
J gene: TRBJ1-2
clone size: NA
CDR3 DNA: TGTGCCTGGAGAGCCCAGGGGGGTTATGGCTACACCTTC
CDR3 protein: CAWRAQGGYGYTF

V gene: TRBV19
CDR3 length: 15
D gene: TRBD1
J gene: TRBJ2-7
clone size: NA
CDR3 DNA: TGTGCCAGTAGTATGACCCAGGGGGTGTCCTACGAGCAGTACTTC
CDR3 protein: CASSMTQGVSYEQYF

V gene: TRBV25-1
CDR3 length: 14
D gene: NA
J gene: TRBJ2-5
clone size: NA
CDR3 DNA: TGTGCCAGCAGTGGCGGACTGGAACAAGAGACCCAGTACTTC
CDR3 protein: CASSGGLEQETQYF

V gene: TRBV7-9
CDR3 length: 15
D gene: NA
J gene: TRBJ1-4
clone size: NA
CDR3 DNA: TGTGCCAGCAGCTTAGCCCGTGCAACTAATGAAAAACTGTTTTTT
CDR3 protein: CASSLARATNEKLFF

V gene: TRBV5-1
CDR3 length: 14
D gene: NA
J gene: TRBJ1-1
clone size: once
CDR3 DNA: TGCGCCAGCAGCCCTAACCTTATGAACACTGAAGCTTTCTTT
CDR3 protein: CASSPNLMNTEAFF

V gene: TRBV5-1
CDR3 length: 16
D gene: TRBD1
J gene: TRBJ2-5
clone size: once
CDR3 DNA: TGCGCCAGCAGCCCGGGGACAGGGGGGTACCAAGAGACCCAGTACTTC
CDR3 protein: CASSPGTGGYQETQYF

V gene: TRBV30
CDR3 length: 13
D gene: NA
J gene: TRBJ1-1
clone size: NA
CDR3 DNA: TGTGCCTGGAGTGCGGGGGTGGACACTGAAGCTTTCTTT
CDR3 protein: CAWSAGVDTEAFF

V gene: TRBV5-1
CDR3 length: 16
D gene: NA
J gene: TRBJ1-1
clone size: NA
CDR3 DNA: TGCGCCAGCAGCCCCCACAGTTTCGACATGAACACTGAAGCTTTCTTT
CDR3 protein: CASSPHSFDMNTEAFF

V gene: TRBV6-6
CDR3 length: 16
D gene: TRBD1
J gene: TRBJ2-2
clone size: NA
CDR3 DNA: TGTGCCAGCAGCCATGGGGGACAGGGGGCCGCCGGGGAGCTGTTTTTT
CDR3 protein: CASSHGGQGAAGELFF

V gene: TRBV7-2
CDR3 length: 15
D gene: TRBD1
J gene: TRBJ1-2
clone size: NA
CDR3 DNA: TGTGCCAGCAGCTTAGCCGGGACAGGGGTACATGGCTACACCTTC
CDR3 protein: CASSLAGTGVHGYTF

V gene: TRBV5-1
CDR3 length: 14
D gene: TRBD1
J gene: TRBJ2-7
clone size: NA
CDR3 DNA: TGCGCCAGCAGCAGCGGACAGGGAAAATACGAGCAGTACTTC
CDR3 protein: CASSSGQGKYEQYF

V gene: TRBV7-6
CDR3 length: 17
D gene: TRBD1
J gene: TRBJ1-1
clone size: NA
CDR3 DNA: TGTGCCAGCAGCTTAGAAACAGGGGCATTTGTGAACACTGAAGCTTTCTTT
CDR3 protein: CASSLETGAFVNTEAFF

V gene: TRBV4-3
CDR3 length: 15
D gene: NA
J gene: TRBJ1-2
clone size: NA
CDR3 DNA: TGCGCCAGCAGCCAAGATGGGGGGGGTAACTATGGCTACACCTTC
CDR3 protein: CASSQDGGGNYGYTF

V gene: TRBV19
CDR3 length: 15
D gene: TRBD2
J gene: TRBJ2-7
clone size: NA
CDR3 DNA: TGTGCCAGTAGAACTTCGACTAGCGGGGTATACGAGCAGTACTTC
CDR3 protein: CASRTSTSGVYEQYF

V gene: TRBV30
CDR3 length: 14
D gene: NA
J gene: TRBJ1-1
clone size: NA
CDR3 DNA: TGTGCCTGGAAAGGGAGGTCGTCGAACACTGAAGCTTTCTTT
CDR3 protein: CAWKGRSSNTEAFF

V gene: TRBV7-8
CDR3 length: 13
D gene: NA
J gene: TRBJ1-5
clone size: NA
CDR3 DNA: TGTGCCAGCGCGAGACAGGGCAATCAGCCCCAGCATTTT
CDR3 protein: CASARQGNQPQHF

V gene: TRBV7-6
CDR3 length: 14
D gene: TRBD1
J gene: TRBJ1-2
clone size: NA
CDR3 DNA: TGTGCCAGCAGCTTGACAGGGGGCGACTATGGCTACACCTTC
CDR3 protein: CASSLTGGDYGYTF

V gene: TRBV30
CDR3 length: 15
D gene: NA
J gene: TRBJ2-6
clone size: NA
CDR3 DNA: TGTGCCTGGAGTGTCTGGGGGCAAGGGGCCAACGTCCTGACTTTC
CDR3 protein: CAWSVWGQGANVLTF

V gene: TRBV4-2
CDR3 length: 14
D gene: TRBD1
J gene: TRBJ1-4
clone size: NA
CDR3 DNA: TGTGCCAGCAGCCCCGGGACAGTAAAAGAAAAACTGTTTTTT
CDR3 protein: CASSPGTVKEKLFF